This section outlines one T cell receptor beta chain sequence together with its context. The target of this receptor is not known. Per-base qualities were not stored, and no clone one base away is much larger. These data originate in a study of cytomegalovirus exposure and HLA in healthy donors (dated by TCRdb to 2017 to 2019). Notes on the research overall: An earlier analysis of 587 of the donors reported approximately 290 Gb of sequence data and some 120 million unique TCR beta sequences from some 180 million T cells. All discovery cohort repertoires had been generated on a single sequencing platform. Both class I and class II loci were covered by HLA typing, at four-digit resolution. The study aimed to test whether cataloging public T cell receptors could reveal signatures of past pathogen exposure. To predict cytomegalovirus infection status, the study brought together high-throughput TCR immunosequencing, statistical association of individual TCRs with disease status, and machine learning. In a later analysis, previously published TCR beta repertoires from 670 or so donors were re-analyzed and high-resolution HLA genotyping was added so that TCR occurrence patterns could be studied. The later analysis used no new phenotypic data to find candidate immune exposures, relying instead on TCR beta sequences and their occurrence across donors. Along with the approximately 650-subject first cohort, a separate validation cohort of over 90 different subjects was used. On average, around 230,000 unique TCR beta nucleotide sequences were sequenced per donor among some 420 genotyped donors of the cohort, with 15% to 20% of those sequences being non-productive. The genetic ancestry cluster associated with self-reported Caucasian donors included over 80% of the 398 genotyped donors. Roughly 5 DR-DQ haplotypes were handled as single units for association and clustering, since linkage in the cohort was strong. An earlier analysis of roughly 580 of the donors used high-throughput TCR beta sequencing to judge whether each TCR beta V gene segment behaved as functional or pseudogenic. In a later genetic analysis, genome-wide SNP genotypes for about 55% of the roughly 670 donors were used, and that subset was treated as a discovery cohort. About 310 gigabases of sequencing data and approximately 84 million unique TCR sequences were included in an early release covering about 620 HLA-typed donors. Donor age, sex, ethnicity and CMV serostatus were compiled alongside the repertoire data. The number of donors typed differed by locus, with 629-630 for A, B, C, DRB1 and DQB1, approximately 500 for DQA1, 600 to 610 for DPA1, and 450 to 480 for DPB1. Using immunosequencing, the study profiled T cell repertoires from approximately 700 subjects and related those repertoires to cytomegalovirus serostatus. Paper-wide results and their limitations: HLA typing was unavailable for some donors at each locus, so association tests used only the typed subset. When HLA alleles, especially DR and DQ, strongly co-occurred, TCR associations were difficult to assign to individual alleles. Only TCR beta chains were sequenced in this cohort, and the absence of alpha or paired-chain data limited detectable features. Immune exposure information for the cohort was limited to CMV serostatus. Some IMGT-functional V segments, including TRBV6-2 and TRBV6-3, could not be distinguished by the 87-base-pair reads and were therefore excluded. V-gene and J-gene trimming of TCR beta chains was associated with a missense DCLRE1C variant in a later genetic analysis, and the association was replicated in an independent cohort. A further reported finding was that TCR beta sequences accurately predicted the HLA-A and HLA-B alleles for most subjects in the first cohort. According to a later analysis, parvovirus B19, influenza, CMV and Epstein-Barr virus appeared linked to several top co-occurrence clusters. Presence/absence analyses assumed roughly uniform sequencing depth across donors, an assumption that may not hold. It was suggested by the authors that the approach could potentially be generalized to other disease states and immunological phenotypes. A cluster of highly shared sequence variants was judged likely to be a technical artifact of the sequencing pipeline. Most TCR sequences were seen in very few donors, while some public TCRs were found in many individuals. A later analysis found that TCR association rates varied across HLA loci, with DRB1 alleles showing the most associated TCRs and HLA-C alleles the fewest. Linkage disequilibrium might explain the correlated functional status among segregating V segments, but an unknown experimental factor could not be excluded. A later analysis found that most CMV-associated TCR beta chains appeared HLA-restricted, with HLA associations seemingly driven largely by CMV exposure. In a later analysis, around 15,000 TCR beta sequences were associated with specific HLA alleles at a false discovery rate of 0.05. A later genetic analysis reported fewer N-insertions in productive TCRs among donors in an Asian-associated ancestry cluster than the roughly 700-donor mean. Three of the identified cytomegalovirus-associated TCR beta chains were confirmed in vitro to be specific for cytomegalovirus antigens. Because counts were too low, roughly 16 rarely observed V segments, including chromosome 9 orphons, were excluded from the earlier analysis of 587 of the donors. Cytomegalovirus status was reported to be diagnosed by the classifier with high specificity and sensitivity in both the original and validation cohorts. In an earlier analysis of over 550 of the donors, most TCR beta V segments were observed in productive rearrangements about 87% or about 30% of the time, broadly matching IMGT annotations. A later analysis found that HLA-associated TCR beta chains were more clonally expanded and had lower generation probabilities than equally common non-associated chains. The study listed 170 or so TCR beta chains as associated with cytomegalovirus.

The CDR1 and CDR2 encoded by the germline V gene are SNHLY and FYNNEI. V is pruned by 6 bases and J by 4 bases, leaving 10 bases of the junction without a gene match. The CDR3 runs 15 amino acids, cysteine and phenylalanine included. This entry keeps only the CDR3 DNA: 45 bases, framed from base 1. Libraries came from the immunoSEQ multiplex PCR assay. The multiplex PCR relied on a mix of 60 forward primers for TCR Vbeta segments and 13 reverse primers for TCR Jbeta segments. The CDR3 region of rearranged TCR beta genes was amplified from genomic DNA with a multiplex PCR assay. Amplified TCR beta libraries were sequenced as 87-base-pair reads on the Illumina HiSeq System. The authors' analysis ran thus. Across the 700 or so repertoires, a later analysis counted tens of millions of unique TCR beta chains, roughly 11 million of which were shared by at least two donors. To remove PCR and sequencing errors, raw reads were error-corrected and collapsed into unique sequences using a nearest-neighbor algorithm that merged closely related sequences. To assign V, D and J gene segments, CDR3 sequences were aligned to IMGT reference sequences. For a sequence to be retained, a match of at least six nucleotides to both a V gene segment and a J gene segment was required. Rearrangements were called productive when the CDR3 lacked stop codons and stayed in frame with V and J; all others were non-productive. CDR3 was defined by IMGT convention, running from the second conserved V-encoded cysteine to the conserved J-encoded phenylalanine. The earlier analysis of a few hundred of the donors excluded sequences that lacked an unambiguous match to a single V gene segment. In an earlier analysis of several hundred of the donors, a V segment was called functional when productive rearrangements were above 56.7%, and segregating when the standard deviation between donors exceeded 5%. A statistical classification framework was built for diagnosing cytomegalovirus status from the catalog of TCR beta chain sequences. A later analysis assigned V and J genes by comparing TCR nucleotide sequences with IMGT/GENE-DB human TR gene sequences. A later analysis assigned CDR3 sequences and most-parsimonious VDJ recombination scenarios with the TCRdist pipeline. In a later analysis, each TCR beta chain was defined by its CDR3 amino acid sequence together with its V-gene family, and reads without a unique V-gene family were excluded. To address suspected cross-contamination and a sequencing artifact, a later analysis removed 592 highly shared, low-generation-probability nucleotide sequences. A later analysis calculated a clonal expansion index for each public chain from normalized within-repertoire ranks of inferred template counts. In a later analysis, generation probabilities were computed with a VDJ recombination model fitted to out-of-frame rearrangements, and the resulting probabilities were checked against IGoR. In a later analysis, TCR-TCR, TCR-HLA and TCR-CMV co-occurrence was scored with hypergeometric tests, and a repertoire-size bias correction was applied to TCR pairs. False discovery rates were estimated in a later analysis by permuting HLA or CMV assignments 20 times. In a later analysis, co-occurring TCRs were grouped using DBSCAN, and TCRdist sequence similarity was added for clustering within HLA-allele-positive subsets. Co-occurrence clustering excluded repertoires with fewer than 30,000 or more than 120,000 public chains, plus five with anomalous nucleotide sharing. TCRdb stores this immuneACCESS table with in-frame sequences only. Part of the clones is absent; in the studies checked, under half of the shortfall reflects unresolved V genes, and no reason is known for the rest. That table furnishes V, J and clone size, whereas the DNA furnished D and trimming. This sample lists tens of thousands of clones; roughly 75% were detected once. Approximately 7.6% of the sample is in the top ten clones.

The cohort consisted of some 670 healthy bone marrow donors. At the time of sampling, every cohort member was nominally healthy, though immune exposures that went unrecorded were likely present. The donor was CMV seropositive and was included in the group of 250 to 350 seropositive cohort members. A peripheral blood sample was collected from each donor, and TCR beta sequencing was performed on peripheral blood mononuclear cells. Genomic DNA extraction from the blood cell samples was performed with the Qiagen DNeasy Blood Extraction Kit. The rearrangement combines TRBV2 with TRBJ2-7, and 9 junctional nucleotides match TRBD1. This clonotype originated in a man aged 60-69 years in good health and CMV-seropositive. Sequenced sample: PBMCs. This receptor carries the CDR3 CASRDRGAGRYEQYF. The base sequence is TGTGCCAGCAGGGACAGGGGTGCGGGCCGGTACGAGCAGTACTTC.